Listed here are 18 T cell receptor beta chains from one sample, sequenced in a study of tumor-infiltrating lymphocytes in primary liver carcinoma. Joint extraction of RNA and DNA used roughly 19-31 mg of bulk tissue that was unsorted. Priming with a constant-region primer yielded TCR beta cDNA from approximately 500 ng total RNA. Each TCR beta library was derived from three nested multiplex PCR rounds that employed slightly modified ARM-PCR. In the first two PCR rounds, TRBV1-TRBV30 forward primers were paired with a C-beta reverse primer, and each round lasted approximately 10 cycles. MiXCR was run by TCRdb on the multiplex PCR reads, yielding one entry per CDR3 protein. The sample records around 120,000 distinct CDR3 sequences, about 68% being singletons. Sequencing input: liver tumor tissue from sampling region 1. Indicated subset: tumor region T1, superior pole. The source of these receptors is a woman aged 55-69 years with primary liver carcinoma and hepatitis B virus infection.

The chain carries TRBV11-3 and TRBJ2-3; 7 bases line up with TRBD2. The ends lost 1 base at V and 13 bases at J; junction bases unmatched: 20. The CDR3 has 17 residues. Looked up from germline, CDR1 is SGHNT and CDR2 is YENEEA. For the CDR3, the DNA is TGTGCCAGCAGCTTAGGGGGACTAACATACACGTCAGATATGGAGTATTTT. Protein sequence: CASSLGGLTYTSDMEYF.

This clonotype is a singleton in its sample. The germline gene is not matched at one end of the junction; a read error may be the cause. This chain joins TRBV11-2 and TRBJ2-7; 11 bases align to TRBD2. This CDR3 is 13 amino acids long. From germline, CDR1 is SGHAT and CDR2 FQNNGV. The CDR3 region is CAGSLTSGSEQYF. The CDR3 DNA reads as TGTGCCGGCAGTTTAACTAGCGGGAGCGAGCAATACTTC.

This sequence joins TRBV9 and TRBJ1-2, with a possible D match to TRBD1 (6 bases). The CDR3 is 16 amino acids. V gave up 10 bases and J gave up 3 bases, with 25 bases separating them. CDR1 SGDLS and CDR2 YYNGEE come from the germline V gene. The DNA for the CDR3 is TGTGCCCCCTGGGGACTCAGGGGTTATGGCGACTATGGCTACACCTTC. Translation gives CAPWGLRGYGDYGYTF.

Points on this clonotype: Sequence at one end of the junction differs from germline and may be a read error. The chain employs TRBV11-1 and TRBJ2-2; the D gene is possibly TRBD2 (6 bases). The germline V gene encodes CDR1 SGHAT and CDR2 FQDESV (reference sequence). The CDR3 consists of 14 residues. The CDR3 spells CVSSRGQASGGLFF. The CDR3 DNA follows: TGTGTCAGCAGTAGAGGGCAGGCGTCCGGGGGGCTGTTTTTT. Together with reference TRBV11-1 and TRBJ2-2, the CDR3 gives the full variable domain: EAEVAQSPRYKITEKSQAVAFWCDPISGHATLYWYRQILGQGPELLVQFQDESVVDDSQLPKDRFSAERLKGVDSTLKIQPAELGDSAMYLCVSSRGQASGGLFFGEGSRLTVL.

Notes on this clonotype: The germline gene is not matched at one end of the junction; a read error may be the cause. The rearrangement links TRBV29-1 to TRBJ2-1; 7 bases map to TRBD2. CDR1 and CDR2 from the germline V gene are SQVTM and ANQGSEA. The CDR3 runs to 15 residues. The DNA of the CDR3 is TGCAGCGTTGTTAGCGGGCAAACCTCCTACGATGAGCAGTTCTTC. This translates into CSVVSGQTSYDEQFF.

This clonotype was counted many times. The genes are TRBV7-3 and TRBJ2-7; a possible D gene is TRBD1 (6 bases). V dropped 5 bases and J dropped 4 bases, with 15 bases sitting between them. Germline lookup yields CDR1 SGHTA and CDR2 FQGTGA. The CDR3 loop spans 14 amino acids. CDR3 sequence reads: CASSPAPGVYEQYF. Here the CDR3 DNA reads TGTGCCAGCAGCCCCGCCCCAGGGGTATACGAGCAGTACTTC.

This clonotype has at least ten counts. The CDR3 loop is CASSQDLLGYEQYF. CDR3 nucleotide sequence: TGCGCCAGCAGCCAAGATTTGTTGGGCTACGAGCAGTACTTC. The chain links TRBV4-1 to TRBJ2-7; no clear D gene. CDR3 size: 14 residues. With 0 bases removed from V and 3 bases from J, the gap between germline ends came to 9 bases. Germline assignment: CDR1 MGHRA and CDR2 YSYEKL.

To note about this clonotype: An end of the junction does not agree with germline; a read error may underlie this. The DNA of the CDR3 is TGTGCCAACAGCTTAGTTTTCTCGCGGGAGGTTCCCTACGAGCAGTATTTC. Its protein is CANSLVFSREVPYEQYF. The rearrangement joins TRBV11-2 to TRBJ2-7; the match to TRBD2 covers 8 bases. This CDR3 has 17 residues. Germline assignment: CDR1 SGHAT and CDR2 FQNNGV.

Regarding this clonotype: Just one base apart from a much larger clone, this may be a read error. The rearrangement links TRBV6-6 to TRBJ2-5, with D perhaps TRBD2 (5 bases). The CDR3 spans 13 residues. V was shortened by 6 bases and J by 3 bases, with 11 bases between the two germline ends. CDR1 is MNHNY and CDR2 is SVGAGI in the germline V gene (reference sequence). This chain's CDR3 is CASSPEREETQYF. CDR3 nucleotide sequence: TGTGCCAGCAGCCCCGAGAGGGAAGAGACCCAGTACTTC.

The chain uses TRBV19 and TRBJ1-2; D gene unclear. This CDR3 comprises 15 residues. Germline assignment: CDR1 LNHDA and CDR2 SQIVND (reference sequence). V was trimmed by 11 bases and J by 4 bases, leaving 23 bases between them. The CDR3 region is CAHAARLLKSYGYTF. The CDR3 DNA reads TGTGCCCATGCGGCACGGCTCCTGAAAAGCTATGGCTACACCTTC.

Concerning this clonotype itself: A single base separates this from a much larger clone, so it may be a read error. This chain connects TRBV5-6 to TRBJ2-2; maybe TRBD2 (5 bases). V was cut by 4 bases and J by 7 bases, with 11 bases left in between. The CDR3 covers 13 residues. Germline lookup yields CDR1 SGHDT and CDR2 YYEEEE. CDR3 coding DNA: TGTGCCAGCAGCCTGATGGACTGCGGGGAGCTGTTTTTT. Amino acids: CASSLMDCGELFF.

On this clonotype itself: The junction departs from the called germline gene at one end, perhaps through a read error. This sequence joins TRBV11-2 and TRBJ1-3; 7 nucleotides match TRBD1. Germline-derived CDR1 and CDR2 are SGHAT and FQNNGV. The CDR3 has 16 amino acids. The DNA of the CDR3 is TGTGGCAGCGGCAACGACAGGGCAACCCCTGGAAACACCATATATTTT. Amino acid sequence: CGSGNDRATPGNTIYF.

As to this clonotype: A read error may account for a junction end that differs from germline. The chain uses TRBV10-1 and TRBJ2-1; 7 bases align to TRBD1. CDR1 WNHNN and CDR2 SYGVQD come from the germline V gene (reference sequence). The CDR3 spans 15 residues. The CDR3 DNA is TGCGCCAGCAGCGATACAGGGGTCGGGTACAATGAGCAGATCTTC. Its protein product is CASSDTGVGYNEQIF.

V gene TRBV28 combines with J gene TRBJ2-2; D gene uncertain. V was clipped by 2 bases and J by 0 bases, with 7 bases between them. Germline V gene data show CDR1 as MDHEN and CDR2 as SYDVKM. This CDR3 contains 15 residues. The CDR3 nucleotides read TGTGCCAGCAGTTTAGGGTTCCCGAACACCGGGGAGCTGTTTTTT. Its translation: CASSLGFPNTGELFF.

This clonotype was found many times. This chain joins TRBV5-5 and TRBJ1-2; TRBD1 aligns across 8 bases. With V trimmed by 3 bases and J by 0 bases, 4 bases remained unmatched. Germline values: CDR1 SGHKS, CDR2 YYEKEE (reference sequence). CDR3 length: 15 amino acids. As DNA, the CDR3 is TGTGCCAGCAGCTGGGACAGGAGAGCTAACTATGGCTACACCTTC. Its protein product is CASSWDRRANYGYTF.

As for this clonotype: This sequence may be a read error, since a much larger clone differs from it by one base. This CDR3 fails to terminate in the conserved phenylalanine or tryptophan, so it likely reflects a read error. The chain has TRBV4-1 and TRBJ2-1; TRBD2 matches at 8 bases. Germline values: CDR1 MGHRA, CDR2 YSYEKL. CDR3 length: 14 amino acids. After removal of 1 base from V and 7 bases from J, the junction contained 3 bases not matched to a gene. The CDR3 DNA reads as TGCGCCAGCAGCCAAGCCGGGACTAGTAATGAGCAGTTCTCC. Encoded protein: CASSQAGTSNEQFS.

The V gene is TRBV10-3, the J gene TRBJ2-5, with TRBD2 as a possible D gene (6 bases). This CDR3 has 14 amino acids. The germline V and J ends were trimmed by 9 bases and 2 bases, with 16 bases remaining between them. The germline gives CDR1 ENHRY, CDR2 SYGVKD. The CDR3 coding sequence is TGTGCCATAGGGCCTATCGGGAGACAAGAGACCCAGTACTTC. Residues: CAIGPIGRQETQYF.

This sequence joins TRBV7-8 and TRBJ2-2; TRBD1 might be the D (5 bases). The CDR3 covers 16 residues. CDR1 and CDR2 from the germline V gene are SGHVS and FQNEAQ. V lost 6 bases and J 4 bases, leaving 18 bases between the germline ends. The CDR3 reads CASRHIAGWGTGELFF. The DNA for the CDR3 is TGTGCCAGCAGGCACATCGCAGGGTGGGGCACCGGGGAGCTGTTTTTT.